The subject of this entry is one T cell receptor (beta chain). Its antigen is still unknown. This record belongs to a study of CD8+ T cells in alopecia areata. Study-level information: A regimen of oral tofacitinib, 5 to 10 mg twice daily, was given to treated patients.

Germline lookup yields CDR1 GTSNPN and CDR2 SVGIG (reference sequence). The CDR3 consists of 12 residues. Trimming stripped 2 bases from V and 14 bases from J, with 18 bases between. Sample treatment: oral pan-JAK inhibitor, 5-10 mg twice daily. Regarding the study as a whole: Clonality exceeded that of normal scalp in lesional scalp, most notably in alopecia totalis/universalis.

Extracted RNA was reverse transcribed, and the resulting cDNA served as sequencing template. TCRdb keeps only in-frame clones here, not all; method: immunoSEQ multiplex PCR. The sample lists about 160,000 clones; approximately 57% were seen once. The gene calls are TRBV30 and TRBJ1-2; D uncertain. Sequencing used CD4+ T cells sorted from blood, obtained at week 24, from a patient treated with tofacitinib. The origin of this receptor is a human donor with alopecia areata. The DNA of the CDR3 is TGTGCCTGGAGTTTGAGAGTGAAGGGCCTGACCTTC. It is translated as CAWSLRVKGLTF. The complete variable domain, with remaining parts taken from reference TRBV30 and TRBJ1-2, reads SQTIHQWPATLVQPVGSPLSLECTVEGTSNPNLYWYRQAAGRGLQLLFYSVGIGQISSEVPQNLSASRPQDRQFILSSKKLLLSDSGFYLCAWSLRVKGLTFGSGTRLTVV.